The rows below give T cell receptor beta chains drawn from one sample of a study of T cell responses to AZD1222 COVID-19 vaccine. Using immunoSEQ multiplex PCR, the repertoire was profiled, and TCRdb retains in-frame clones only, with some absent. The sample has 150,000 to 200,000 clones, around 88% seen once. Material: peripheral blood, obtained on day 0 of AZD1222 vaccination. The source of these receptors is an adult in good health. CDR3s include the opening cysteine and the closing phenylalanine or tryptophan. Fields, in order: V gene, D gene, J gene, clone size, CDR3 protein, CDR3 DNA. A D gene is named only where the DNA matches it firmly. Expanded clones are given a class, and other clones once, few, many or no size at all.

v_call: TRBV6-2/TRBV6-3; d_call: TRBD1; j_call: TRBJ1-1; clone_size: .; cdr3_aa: CASSQPPGGLPEAFF; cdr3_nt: TGTGCCAGCAGTCAACCCCCAGGGGGTCTCCCTGAAGCTTTCTTT
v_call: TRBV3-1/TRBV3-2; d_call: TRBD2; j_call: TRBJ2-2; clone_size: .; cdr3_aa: CASSFGTSGNTGELFF; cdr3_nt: TGTGCCAGCAGCTTCGGGACTAGCGGAAACACCGGGGAGCTGTTTTTT
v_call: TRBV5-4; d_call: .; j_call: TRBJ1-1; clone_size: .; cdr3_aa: CASSSLKKTGINTEAFF; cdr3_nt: TGTGCCAGCAGCTCACTGAAAAAAACAGGGATTAACACTGAAGCTTTCTTT
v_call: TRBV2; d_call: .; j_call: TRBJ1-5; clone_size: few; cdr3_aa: CASSPEISNQPQHF; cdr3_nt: TGTGCCAGCAGTCCAGAAATTAGCAATCAGCCCCAGCATTTT
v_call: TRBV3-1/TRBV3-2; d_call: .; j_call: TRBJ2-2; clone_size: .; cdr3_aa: CASSLFEGELFF; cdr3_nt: TGTGCCAGCAGCCTTTTCGAAGGGGAGCTGTTTTTT
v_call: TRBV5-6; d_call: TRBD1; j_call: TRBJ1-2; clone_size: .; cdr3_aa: CASSWGDRDLYGYTF; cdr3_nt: TGTGCCAGCAGCTGGGGGGACAGGGACCTTTATGGCTACACCTTC
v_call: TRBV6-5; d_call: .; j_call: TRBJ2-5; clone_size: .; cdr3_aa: CASSYSNRGMGETQYF; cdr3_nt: TGTGCCAGCAGTTACTCGAACCGCGGGATGGGGGAGACCCAGTACTTC
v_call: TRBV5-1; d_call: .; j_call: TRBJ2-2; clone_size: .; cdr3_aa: CASGVGDRPTGELFF; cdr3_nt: TGCGCCAGCGGCGTCGGAGACAGGCCCACCGGGGAGCTGTTTTTT
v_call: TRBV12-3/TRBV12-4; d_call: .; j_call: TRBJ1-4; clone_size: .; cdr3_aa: CASSLAGGEKLFF; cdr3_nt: TGTGCCAGCAGTTTAGCCGGAGGAGAAAAACTGTTTTTT
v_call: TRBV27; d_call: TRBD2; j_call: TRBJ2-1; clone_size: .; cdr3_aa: CASSSGTSGHNEQFF; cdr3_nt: TGTGCCAGCAGTTCCGGGACTAGCGGGCACAATGAGCAGTTCTTC
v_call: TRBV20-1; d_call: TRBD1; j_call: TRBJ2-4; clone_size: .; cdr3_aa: CSASGDRGNIQYF; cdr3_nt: TGCAGTGCTAGTGGGGACAGGGGGAACATTCAGTACTTC
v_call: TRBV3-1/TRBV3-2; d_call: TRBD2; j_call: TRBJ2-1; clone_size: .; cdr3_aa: CASRGGDNEQFF; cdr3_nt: TGTGCCAGCAGGGGGGGGGACAATGAGCAGTTCTTC
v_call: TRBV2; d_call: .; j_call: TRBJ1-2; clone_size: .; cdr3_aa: CASSEGTRGNTF; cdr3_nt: TGTGCCAGCAGTGAGGGGACCCGGGGGAACACCTTC
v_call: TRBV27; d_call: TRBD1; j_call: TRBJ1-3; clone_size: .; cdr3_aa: CASSQNTGASGNTIYF; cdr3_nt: TGTGCCAGCAGTCAAAACACAGGGGCGTCTGGAAACACCATATATTTT
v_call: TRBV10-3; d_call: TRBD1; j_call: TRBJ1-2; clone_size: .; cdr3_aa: CAITGQGSYGYTF; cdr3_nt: TGTGCCATCACAGGACAGGGGTCCTATGGCTACACCTTC
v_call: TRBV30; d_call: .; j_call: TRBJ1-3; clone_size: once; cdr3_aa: CAWSGNQGNTIYF; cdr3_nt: TGTGCCTGGAGTGGTAACCAGGGAAACACCATATATTTT
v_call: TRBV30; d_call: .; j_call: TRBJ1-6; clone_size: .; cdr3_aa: CAWGGASPLHF; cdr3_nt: TGTGCCTGGGGGGGTGCTTCACCCCTCCACTTT
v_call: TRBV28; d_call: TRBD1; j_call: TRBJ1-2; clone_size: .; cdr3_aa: CASSLFGGQVTLNGYTF; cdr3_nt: TGTGCCAGCAGTTTATTTGGGGGACAGGTGACTTTAAATGGCTACACCTTC
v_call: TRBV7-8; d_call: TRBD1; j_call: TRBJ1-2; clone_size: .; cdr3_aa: CASSPTGGYGYTF; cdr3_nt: TGTGCCAGCAGTCCGACAGGGGGCTATGGCTACACCTTC
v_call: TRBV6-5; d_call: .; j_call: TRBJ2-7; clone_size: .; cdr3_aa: CATLGPGERYYEQYF; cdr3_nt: TGTGCCACCCTTGGGCCAGGGGAACGGTACTACGAGCAGTACTTC
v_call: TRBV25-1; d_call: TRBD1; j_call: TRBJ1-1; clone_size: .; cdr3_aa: CASTGGGGTEAFF; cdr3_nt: TGTGCCAGTACAGGGGGAGGGGGCACTGAAGCTTTCTTT
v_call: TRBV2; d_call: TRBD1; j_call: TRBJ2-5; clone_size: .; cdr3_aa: CASSREQGARQETQYF; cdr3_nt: TGTGCCAGCTCCAGAGAGCAGGGGGCGCGACAAGAGACCCAGTACTTC
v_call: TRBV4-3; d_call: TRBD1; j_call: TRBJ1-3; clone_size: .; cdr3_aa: CASSQVQDRGNSGNTIYF; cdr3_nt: TGCGCCAGCAGCCAAGTTCAGGACAGGGGGAACTCTGGAAACACCATATATTTT
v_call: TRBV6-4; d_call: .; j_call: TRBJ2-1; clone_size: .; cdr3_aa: CASSDGNKYNEQFF; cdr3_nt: TGTGCCAGCAGTGACGGTAACAAGTACAATGAGCAGTTCTTC
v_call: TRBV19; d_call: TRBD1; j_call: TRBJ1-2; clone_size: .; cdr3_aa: CASTTTGVYGYTF; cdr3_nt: TGTGCCAGTACCACGACAGGGGTCTATGGCTACACCTTC
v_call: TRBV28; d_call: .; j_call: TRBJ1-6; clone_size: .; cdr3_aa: CASRTQSSYNSPLHF; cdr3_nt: TGTGCCAGCAGGACACAGAGCTCCTATAATTCACCCCTCCACTTT
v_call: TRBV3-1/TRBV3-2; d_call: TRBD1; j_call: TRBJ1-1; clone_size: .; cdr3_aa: CASSQSVQGARNTEAFF; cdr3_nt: TGTGCCAGCAGCCAATCAGTGCAGGGGGCGCGGAACACTGAAGCTTTCTTT
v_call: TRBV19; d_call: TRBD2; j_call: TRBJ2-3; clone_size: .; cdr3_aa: CASSTLTSGSGTDTQYF; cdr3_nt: TGTGCCAGTAGTACGCTCACTAGCGGGAGCGGCACAGATACGCAGTATTTT
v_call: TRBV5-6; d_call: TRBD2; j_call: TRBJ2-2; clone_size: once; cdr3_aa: CASSGERGSNTGELFF; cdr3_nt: TGTGCCAGCAGCGGCGAGCGGGGGTCGAACACCGGGGAGCTGTTTTTT
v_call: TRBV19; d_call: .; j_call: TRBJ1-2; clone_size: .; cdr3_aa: CASSRTVGAYGYTF; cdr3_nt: TGTGCCAGTAGTAGAACAGTGGGAGCCTATGGCTACACCTTC
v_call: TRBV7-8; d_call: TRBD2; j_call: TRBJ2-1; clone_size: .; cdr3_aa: CASSLWAGGTQRQSSDNEQFF; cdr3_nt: TGTGCCAGCAGCCTCTGGGCGGGGGGGACCCAACGCCAGTCCTCGGACAATGAGCAGTTCTTC
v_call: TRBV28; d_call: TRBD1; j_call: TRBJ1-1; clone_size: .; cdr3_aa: CASSLRQGPNTEAFF; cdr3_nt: TGTGCCAGCAGTCTCCGACAGGGGCCAAACACTGAAGCTTTCTTT
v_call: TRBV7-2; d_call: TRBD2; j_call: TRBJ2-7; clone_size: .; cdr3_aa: CASSLDSGGGAYEQYF; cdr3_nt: TGTGCCAGCAGCTTAGATTCCGGCGGGGGTGCCTACGAGCAGTACTTC
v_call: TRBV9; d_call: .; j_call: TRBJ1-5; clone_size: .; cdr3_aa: CASSVEGGQPQHF; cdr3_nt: TGTGCCAGCAGCGTAGAGGGAGGTCAGCCCCAGCATTTT
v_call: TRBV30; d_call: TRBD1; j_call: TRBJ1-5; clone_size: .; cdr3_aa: CAWGQGALQPQHF; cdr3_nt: TGTGCCTGGGGACAGGGGGCTCTTCAGCCCCAGCATTTT
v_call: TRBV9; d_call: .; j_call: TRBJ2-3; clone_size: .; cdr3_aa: CASSASPASGTDTQYF; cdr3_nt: TGTGCCAGCAGCGCCAGCCCGGCTAGCGGCACAGATACGCAGTATTTT
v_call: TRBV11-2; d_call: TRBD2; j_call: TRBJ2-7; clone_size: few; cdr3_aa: CASRGLAGFYEQYF; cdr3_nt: TGTGCCAGCAGGGGACTAGCGGGCTTCTACGAGCAGTACTTC
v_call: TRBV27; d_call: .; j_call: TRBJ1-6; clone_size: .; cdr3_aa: CASSSQLTGYGSPLHF; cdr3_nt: TGTGCCAGCAGTTCTCAACTCACAGGGTACGGTTCACCCCTCCACTTT
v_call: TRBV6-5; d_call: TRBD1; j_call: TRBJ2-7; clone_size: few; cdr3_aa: CATPGQEEDEQYF; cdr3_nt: TGTGCCACCCCGGGACAGGAGGAGGACGAGCAGTACTTC
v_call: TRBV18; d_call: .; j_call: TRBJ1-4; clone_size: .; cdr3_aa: CASSPPSGGTNEKLFF; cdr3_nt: TGTGCCAGCTCACCACCGTCCGGGGGAACTAATGAAAAACTGTTTTTT
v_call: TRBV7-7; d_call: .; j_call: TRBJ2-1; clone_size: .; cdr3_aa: CASSLARDNEQFF; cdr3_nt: TGTGCTAGCAGCTTAGCCAGGGATAATGAGCAGTTCTTC
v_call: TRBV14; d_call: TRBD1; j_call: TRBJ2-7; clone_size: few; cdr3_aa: CASRGQDARREQYF; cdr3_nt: TGTGCCAGCAGGGGACAGGATGCCCGGCGGGAGCAGTACTTC
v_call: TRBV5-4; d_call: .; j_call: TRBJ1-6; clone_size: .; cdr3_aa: CASSPEGSYNSPLHF; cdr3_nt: TGTGCCAGCAGCCCCGAAGGCTCCTATAATTCACCCCTCCACTTT
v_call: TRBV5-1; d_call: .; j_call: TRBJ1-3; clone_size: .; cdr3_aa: CASSLSEGSGNTIYF; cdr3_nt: TGCGCCAGCAGCTTGTCGGAGGGCTCAGGAAACACCATATATTTT
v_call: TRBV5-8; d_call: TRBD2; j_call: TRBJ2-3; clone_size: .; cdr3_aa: CASSSGLAGGGDTQYF; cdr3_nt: TGTGCCAGCAGCTCGGGACTAGCGGGGGGCGGGGATACGCAGTATTTT
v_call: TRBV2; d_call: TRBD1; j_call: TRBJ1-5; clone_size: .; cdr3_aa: CAGGQGSGQPQHF; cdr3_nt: TGTGCCGGTGGACAGGGATCGGGTCAGCCCCAGCATTTT
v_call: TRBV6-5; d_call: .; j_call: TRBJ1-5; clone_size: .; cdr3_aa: CASRRRGSGNQPQHF; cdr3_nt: TGTGCCAGCCGAAGACGGGGGTCAGGCAATCAGCCCCAGCATTTT
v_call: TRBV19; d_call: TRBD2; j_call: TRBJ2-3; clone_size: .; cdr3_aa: CASSIRASGTTDTQYF; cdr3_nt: TGTGCCAGTAGTATCAGGGCTAGCGGGACCACAGATACGCAGTATTTT
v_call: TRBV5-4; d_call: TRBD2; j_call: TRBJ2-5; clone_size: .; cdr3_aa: CASSLGLAGAQETQYF; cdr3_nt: TGTGCCAGCAGCTTGGGACTAGCGGGGGCCCAAGAGACCCAGTACTTC
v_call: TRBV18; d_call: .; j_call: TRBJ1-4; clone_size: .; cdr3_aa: CASSPGLNEKLFF; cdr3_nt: TGTGCCAGCTCACCAGGCCTTAATGAAAAACTGTTTTTT
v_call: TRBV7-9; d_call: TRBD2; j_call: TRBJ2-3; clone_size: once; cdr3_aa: CASSLVYSGEYTDTQYF; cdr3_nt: TGTGCCAGCAGCTTAGTGTATAGCGGGGAGTACACAGATACGCAGTATTTT
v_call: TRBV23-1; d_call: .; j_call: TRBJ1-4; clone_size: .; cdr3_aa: CASSQSSEGTNEKLFF; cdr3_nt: TGCGCCAGCAGTCAATCGTCGGAGGGGACTAATGAAAAACTGTTTTTT
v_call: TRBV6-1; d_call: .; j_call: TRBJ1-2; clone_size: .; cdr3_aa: CASSEANGPWDGYTF; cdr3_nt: TGTGCCAGCAGTGAAGCGAACGGACCGTGGGATGGCTACACCTTC